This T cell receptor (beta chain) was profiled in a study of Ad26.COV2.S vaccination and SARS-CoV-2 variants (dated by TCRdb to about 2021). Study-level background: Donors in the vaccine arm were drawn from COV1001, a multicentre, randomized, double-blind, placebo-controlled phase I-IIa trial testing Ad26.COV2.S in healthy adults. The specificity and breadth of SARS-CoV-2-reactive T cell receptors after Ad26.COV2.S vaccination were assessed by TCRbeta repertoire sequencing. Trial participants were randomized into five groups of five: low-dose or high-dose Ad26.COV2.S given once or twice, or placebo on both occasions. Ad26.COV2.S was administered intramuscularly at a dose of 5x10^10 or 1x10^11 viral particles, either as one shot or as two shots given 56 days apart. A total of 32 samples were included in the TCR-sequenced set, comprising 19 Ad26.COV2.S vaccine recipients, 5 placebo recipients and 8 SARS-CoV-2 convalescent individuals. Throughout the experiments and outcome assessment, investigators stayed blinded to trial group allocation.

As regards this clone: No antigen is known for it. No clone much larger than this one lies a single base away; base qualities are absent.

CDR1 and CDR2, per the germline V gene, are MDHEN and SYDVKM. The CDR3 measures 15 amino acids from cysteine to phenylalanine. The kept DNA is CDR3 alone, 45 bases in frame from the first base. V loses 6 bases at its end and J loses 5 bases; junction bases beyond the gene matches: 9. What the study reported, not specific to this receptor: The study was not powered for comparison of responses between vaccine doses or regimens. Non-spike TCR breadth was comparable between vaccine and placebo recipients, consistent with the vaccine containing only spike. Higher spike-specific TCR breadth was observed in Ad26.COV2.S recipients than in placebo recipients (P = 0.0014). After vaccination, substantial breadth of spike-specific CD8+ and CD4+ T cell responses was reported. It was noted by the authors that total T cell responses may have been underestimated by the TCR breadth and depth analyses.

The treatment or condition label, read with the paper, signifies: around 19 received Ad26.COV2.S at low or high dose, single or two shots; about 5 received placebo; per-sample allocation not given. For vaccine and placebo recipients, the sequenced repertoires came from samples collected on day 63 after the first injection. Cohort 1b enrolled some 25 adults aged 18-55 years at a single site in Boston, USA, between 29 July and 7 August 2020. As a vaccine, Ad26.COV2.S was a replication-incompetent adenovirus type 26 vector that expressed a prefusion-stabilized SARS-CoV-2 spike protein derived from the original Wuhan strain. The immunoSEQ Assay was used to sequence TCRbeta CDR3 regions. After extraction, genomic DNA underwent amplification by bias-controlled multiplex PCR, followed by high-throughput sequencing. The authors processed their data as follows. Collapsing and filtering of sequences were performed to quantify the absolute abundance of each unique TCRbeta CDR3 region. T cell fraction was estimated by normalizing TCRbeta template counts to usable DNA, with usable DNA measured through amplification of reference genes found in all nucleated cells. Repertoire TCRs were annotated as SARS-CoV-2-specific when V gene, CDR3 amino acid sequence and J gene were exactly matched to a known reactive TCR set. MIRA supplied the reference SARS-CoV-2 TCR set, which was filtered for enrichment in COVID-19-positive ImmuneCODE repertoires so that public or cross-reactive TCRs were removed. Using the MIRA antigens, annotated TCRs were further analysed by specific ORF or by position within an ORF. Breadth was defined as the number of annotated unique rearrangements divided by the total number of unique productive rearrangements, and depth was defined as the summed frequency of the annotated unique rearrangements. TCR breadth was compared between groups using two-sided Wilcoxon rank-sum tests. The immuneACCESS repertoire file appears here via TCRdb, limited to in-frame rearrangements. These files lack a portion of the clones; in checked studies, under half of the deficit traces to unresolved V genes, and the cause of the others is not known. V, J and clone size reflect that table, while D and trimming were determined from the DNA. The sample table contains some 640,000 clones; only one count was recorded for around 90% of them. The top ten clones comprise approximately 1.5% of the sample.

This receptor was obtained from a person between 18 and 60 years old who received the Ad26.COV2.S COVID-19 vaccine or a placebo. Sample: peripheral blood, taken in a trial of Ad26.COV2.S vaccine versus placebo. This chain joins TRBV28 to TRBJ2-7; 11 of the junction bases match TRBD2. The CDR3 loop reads CASRQLAGGRNEQYF. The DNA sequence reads TGTGCCAGCAGACAGCTAGCGGGAGGAAGAAACGAGCAGTACTTC.